This TCR beta chain was obtained from a study of blood T cell repertoires in COVID-19. Study background: COVID-19 samples, acute and convalescent, were from the United States, Italy and Spain. In each case, the material was cDNA or gDNA derived from T cells, B-cell-depleted T cells, or PBMCs.

This clone turned up a few times. The same CDR3 also results from other DNA sequences found in this sample. This CDR3 is built from 12 residues. Germline CDR1 and CDR2: SNHLY and FYNNEI. V was pared by 6 bases and J by 3 bases, with 8 bases between. As processed by the authors: By means of reference gene primer amplification, nucleated cell counts were estimated. The repertoire was sequenced with immunoSEQ multiplex PCR; TCRdb's copy has only in-frame clones and lacks some. V, J and clone size are those of that table, while D and trimming were read from the DNA. The repertoire has approximately 300,000 clones, 70% to 90% of them found once; the top ten carry under 7.5%.

Sequenced: peripheral blood. The receptor was derived from a man aged 18 to 29 who had recovered from COVID-19. The V call is TRBV2, the J call TRBJ1-2; D ambiguous. The CDR3 nucleotides are TGTGCCAGCAGGAGGGAGGACTATGGCTACACCTTC. This translates into CASRREDYGYTF.